This T cell receptor (beta chain) was documented in a study of identical twins. Study findings and constraints: Where out-of-frame alpha sequences were twin-shared, they showed excess low generation probability. Interpretation of the results relied on cross-sectional statistical analysis and not on following the same donors.

It was template switching that added a universal primer site, and there were unique molecular identifiers on the cDNA. TCRdb re-derived calls from the 5' RACE reads in MiXCR, one entry per CDR3 protein. This table has some 600,000 distinct CDR3 sequences, roughly 7.2% appearing once. Only healthy Caucasians were included as donors. This clonotype was observed at least ten times. Its antigen remains unknown. Germline CDR1 reads MGHRA; CDR2 reads YSYEKL. J gave up 5 bases and V 0 bases, and 11 bases lay outside the gene matches. The CDR3 has 17 amino acids. These data were also reused for a study on yellow fever vaccine responses in identical twins.

The sample taken for sequencing was PBMCs. V is TRBV4-1 and J is TRBJ2-5; 8 bases align to TRBD1. The sequence was obtained from a woman under 30 in good health. CDR3 loop: CASSQDGDRGKRETQYF. The CDR3 nucleotides read TGCGCCAGCAGCCAAGATGGAGACAGGGGAAAGAGGGAGACCCAGTACTTC.